A single T cell receptor (beta chain) is shown here with its context. Every unsorted PBMC PCR replicate was loaded with approximately 290 ng DNA, roughly 30,000 T cell genomes. Only in-frame clones appear in the TCRdb table, and some are missing; sequencing was by immunoSEQ multiplex PCR. The table shows 550,000 to 600,000 clones, with around 81% occurring only once. The data belong to a study of shared clonotypes between healthy human individuals. The germline V gene has CDR1 SGHRS and CDR2 YFSETQ. CDR3 size: 16 residues. Deletions cut 1 base from V and 1 base from J, with 14 bases between. Sequencing was carried out using PBMCs. The receptor comes from a woman aged 40-49 years in good health. Some clones in this sample may be carry-over from other donors' samples. V and J are TRBV5-1 and TRBJ2-5; D gene uncertain. CDR3 protein: CASSLRVIRPQETQYF. Written as DNA, the CDR3 is TGCGCCAGCAGCTTGCGGGTCATCCGACCCCAAGAGACCCAGTACTTC.